One sample yielded the 29 T cell receptor beta chains listed below, sequenced in a study of cytomegalovirus exposure and HLA in healthy donors (dated by TCRdb to the late 2010s). The library was made by the immunoSEQ multiplex PCR assay. For the multiplex PCR, a mixture combining 60 forward primers for TCR Vbeta segments and 13 reverse primers for TCR Jbeta segments was used. TCRdb's version of the immuneACCESS table is confined to in-frame rearrangements and falls short of the full clone set. An unresolved V gene accounts for under half of the shortfall where checked; the remainder is of unknown origin. The sample yields approximately 110,000 clones; less than 80% were counted once. 1.9% of the sample belongs to the ten largest clones. Sequenced material: PBMCs. The source of these receptors is a man in his forties or fifties in good health and CMV-seronegative.

The V call is TRBV6-1, the J call TRBJ1-2, with TRBD1 as a possible D gene (5 bases). Looked up from germline, CDR1 is MNHNS and CDR2 is SASEGT. The CDR3 sequence is 13 residues long. Trimming shortened V by 2 bases and J by 8 bases, and 12 bases separated the two germline ends. The CDR3 DNA reads as TGTGCCAGCAGTGAATCCAGGGAGGGAGGCTACACCTTC. Translating it yields CASSESREGGYTF.

The table lists this clone with a few counts. The V gene is TRBV5-6, the J gene TRBJ1-5, with 7 bases aligning to TRBD1. The germline V gene encodes CDR1 SGHDT and CDR2 YYEEEE. The CDR3 has 15 residues. Unmatched junction bases numbered 4, after V lost 4 bases and J lost 0 bases. CDR3 sequence: CASSVTGTSNQPQHF. CDR3 nucleotide sequence: TGTGCCAGCAGCGTGACAGGGACTAGCAATCAGCCCCAGCATTTT.

This clone was observed a handful of times. This chain uses TRBV4-1 with TRBJ2-3; 14 bases are shared with TRBD2. Germline loops: CDR1 MGHRA, CDR2 YSYEKL. This CDR3 region has 19 residues. Losses at the gene ends were 1 base for V and 0 bases for J; bases not matched to a gene: 6. Written as DNA, the CDR3 is TGCGCCAGCAGCCAAGCCGGGACTAGCGGGGGTACTAGCACAGATACGCAGTATTTT. Its protein product is CASSQAGTSGGTSTDTQYF.

The chain uses TRBV6-6 and TRBJ1-5; D possibly corresponds to TRBD1 (5 bases). This CDR3 has 13 residues. Germline V CDR1 and CDR2: MNHNY, SVGAGI (reference sequence). The V end lost 6 bases, the J end lost 4 bases, and 10 bases lay between the germline ends. This CDR3 reads CASRVQENQPQHF. The CDR3 DNA sequence: TGTGCCAGCAGGGTACAGGAGAATCAGCCCCAGCATTTT.

The chain couples TRBV11-2 to TRBJ1-5, with D unclear. The V end was cut by 1 base, the J end by 2 bases, with 6 bases between. The CDR3 is 14 amino acids. Germline V gives CDR1 SGHAT, CDR2 FQNNGV. CDR3 sequence reads: CASSLAQGNQPQHF. The CDR3 DNA sequence: TGTGCCAGCAGCTTAGCCCAGGGCAATCAGCCCCAGCATTTT.

The V gene is TRBV5-5, the J gene TRBJ1-2; D remains unclear. The length of the CDR3 is 17 residues. Germline V gives CDR1 SGHKS, CDR2 YYEKEE (reference sequence). V lost 2 bases and J 3 bases, leaving 20 bases between the germline ends. CDR3 amino acids: CASSFYAPQTTDYGYTF. CDR3 nucleotides: TGTGCCAGCAGCTTTTACGCACCCCAGACTACCGACTATGGCTACACCTTC.

The sample holds a few counts of this clone. The genes are TRBV19 and TRBJ1-1; D gene ambiguous. This CDR3 contains 13 residues. Trimming cost V 3 bases and J 1 base, with 6 bases left between them. The germline CDR1 and CDR2 sequences are LNHDA and SQIVND (reference sequence). In nucleotides, the CDR3 is TGTGCCAGTAGTATTTCAGAGAACACTGAAGCTTTCTTT. It specifies CASSISENTEAFF.

This clone showed up just once. The chain carries TRBV5-1 and TRBJ2-7, with D perhaps TRBD2 (6 bases). Germline loops: CDR1 SGHRS, CDR2 YFSETQ. This CDR3 has 14 residues. Trimming took 4 bases from V and 0 from J, leaving 11 bases between them. The CDR3 region is CASSTGTASYEQYF. CDR3 nucleotide sequence: TGCGCCAGCAGCACCGGGACTGCCTCCTACGAGCAGTACTTC.

This clone was counted only a few times. The chain joins TRBV5-4 to TRBJ2-1, with D uncertain. From germline, CDR1 is SGHNT and CDR2 YYREEE (reference sequence). CDR3 length: 13 amino acids. Trimming took 1 base from V and 5 from J, leaving 7 bases between them. The CDR3 region has the DNA TGTGCCAGCAGCTTGACATCGAACAATGAGCAGTTCTTC. Translated, it gives CASSLTSNNEQFF.

The V and J genes are TRBV30 and TRBJ1-1, with D tentatively TRBD1 (5 bases). V was shortened by 0 bases and J by 8 bases, with 16 bases between the two germline ends. The CDR3 loop spans 14 amino acids. Germline V gives CDR1 GTSNPN, CDR2 SVGIG (reference sequence). This chain's CDR3 is CAWSVGAASREAFF. CDR3 nucleotide sequence: TGTGCCTGGAGTGTTGGGGCGGCCTCCAGGGAAGCTTTCTTT.

This chain joins TRBV15 and TRBJ2-5; 12 positions match TRBD1. V dropped 0 bases and J dropped 5; count of bases not matched to a gene: 4. The germline CDR1 and CDR2 sequences are LNHNV and YYDKDF (reference sequence). This CDR3 contains 16 residues. CDR3 nucleotide sequence: TGTGCCACCAGCAGAGAGCCCGGGACAGGGGGCGAGACCCAGTACTTC. This sequence encodes CATSREPGTGGETQYF. Looking up the rest from reference TRBV15 and TRBJ2-5 gives the full variable domain: DAMVIQNPRYQVTQFGKPVTLSCSQTLNHNVMYWYQQKSSQAPKLLFHYYDKDFNNEADTPDNFQSRRPNTSFCFLDIRSPGLGDTAMYLCATSREPGTGGETQYFGPGTRLLVL.

V gene TRBV11-2 combines with J gene TRBJ2-7, with 7 bases aligning to TRBD1. Trimming cost V 3 bases and J 0 bases; bases outside gene matches: 5. This CDR3 has 15 residues. Germline values: CDR1 SGHAT, CDR2 FQNNGV. The DNA of the CDR3 is TGTGCCAGCAGCTTGGGACAGATCAGCTCCTACGAGCAGTACGTC. Translating it yields CASSLGQISSYEQYV.

In this sample, this clone turned up once. The rearrangement uses TRBV30 and TRBJ1-2; D possibly corresponds to TRBD1 (5 bases). Trimming removed 2 bases at V and 7 bases at J, with 17 bases between. This CDR3 contains 14 residues. Germline lookup yields CDR1 GTSNPN and CDR2 SVGIG (reference sequence). In DNA form, the CDR3 reads TGTGCCTGGAGTCAAGGAGGGGTTTTGGGTGGCTACACCTTC. It translates to CAWSQGGVLGGYTF.

The chain couples TRBV18 to TRBJ1-2, with a tentative D call TRBD1 (6 bases). Trimming pared 3 bases from V and 2 bases from J, leaving 13 bases between. Germline loops: CDR1 KGHSH, CDR2 LQKENI. CDR3 length equals 15 residues. CDR3 nucleotides: TGTGCCAGCTCACCGACGACAGGCGAGAACTATGGCTACACCTTC. It is translated as CASSPTTGENYGYTF.

The rearrangement links TRBV5-4 to TRBJ2-3, with 13 bases that match TRBD2. V lost 5 bases, J lost 2 bases, and 5 bases stayed unmatched. Germline values: CDR1 SGHNT, CDR2 YYREEE (reference sequence). This CDR3 region has 16 residues. The CDR3 nucleotides read TGTGCCAGCAGAACAGGGACTAGCGGGGTCACAGATACGCAGTATTTT. Amino acids: CASRTGTSGVTDTQYF.

The V call is TRBV5-4, the J call TRBJ2-5; 9 bases line up with TRBD1. V gave up 4 bases and J gave up 4 bases; unmatched junction bases: 14. CDR1 and CDR2 from the germline V gene are SGHNT and YYREEE (reference sequence). This CDR3 comprises 17 residues. Here the CDR3 DNA reads TGTGCCAGCAGCCATAAAACCGGGACAGGGCTACGAGAGACCCAGTACTTC. Encoded protein: CASSHKTGTGLRETQYF.

The V gene is TRBV10-2, the J gene TRBJ2-5, with D unresolved. V was clipped by 3 bases and J by 3 bases, with 8 bases between them. This CDR3 region has 13 residues. Germline V CDR1 and CDR2: WSHSY, SAAADI. The CDR3 sequence is CASSEFSKETQYF. DNA for the CDR3: TGCGCCAGCAGTGAATTTAGTAAAGAGACCCAGTACTTC.

This rearrangement joins TRBV5-1 to TRBJ1-4, with TRBD1 identical over 7 bases. The CDR3 length is 14 residues. Per germline, CDR1 SGHRS and CDR2 YFSETQ. V was pared by 3 bases and J by 4 bases, with 3 bases of the junction left unmatched. The CDR3 coding sequence is TGCGCCAGCAGCTCGGGACAGAGTAATGAAAAACTGTTTTTT. Amino acids: CASSSGQSNEKLFF.

This sequence joins TRBV7-8 and TRBJ2-5; 7 bases line up with TRBD2. The germline V gene encodes CDR1 SGHVS and CDR2 FQNEAQ. CDR3 length: 16 amino acids. V was pared by 1 base and J by 1 base, with 6 bases of the junction left unmatched. DNA of the CDR3: TGTGCCAGCAGCTTAGACCCAGCGGGGCCCCAAGAGACCCAGTACTTC. It translates to CASSLDPAGPQETQYF.

The chain recombines TRBV5-1 with TRBJ1-4; unclear D gene. Germline V gene data show CDR1 as SGHRS and CDR2 as YFSETQ. With 0 bases removed from V and 4 bases from J, the gap between germline ends came to 7 bases. CDR3 length: 14 residues. Here the CDR3 DNA reads TGCGCCAGCAGCTTGGACAACCTTAATGAAAAACTGTTTTTT. Amino acid sequence: CASSLDNLNEKLFF.

V usage is TRBV5-1 and J usage is TRBJ2-7; 7 nucleotides agree with TRBD1. Looked up from germline, CDR1 is SGHRS and CDR2 is YFSETQ. This CDR3 is 18 amino acids long. The V gene end was trimmed by 1 base and the J gene end by 6 bases; junction bases not matched to a gene: 19. The CDR3 sequence: CASSLNPPTGSIPSEQYF. CDR3 DNA: TGCGCCAGCAGCTTGAACCCCCCGACAGGGTCTATTCCTAGCGAGCAGTACTTC.

The CDR3 sequence is CSVKKEGLPGNTIYF. The CDR3 bases are TGCAGCGTCAAAAAGGAGGGGTTGCCTGGAAACACCATATATTTT. V and J are TRBV29-1 and TRBJ1-3, with D perhaps matching TRBD1 (5 bases). The V gene lost 6 bases and the J gene lost 2 bases, with 17 bases spanning the gap. CDR1 and CDR2 from the germline V gene are SQVTM and ANQGSEA. This CDR3 spans 15 amino acids.

The gene calls are TRBV7-9 and TRBJ2-7, with D tentatively TRBD2 (6 bases). The CDR3 loop spans 14 amino acids. The V and J ends lost 7 bases and 3 bases respectively, with 16 bases between them. CDR1 is SEHNR, CDR2 FQNEAQ, per germline (reference sequence). This chain's CDR3 is CASNHRDGSYEQYF. In DNA form, the CDR3 reads TGTGCCAGCAACCACCGGGACGGGAGCTACGAGCAGTACTTC.

J is TRBJ1-4 and V is TRBV5-8; 7 nucleotides agree with TRBD1. The CDR3 loop spans 15 amino acids. Losses at the gene ends were 7 bases for V and 4 bases for J; bases not matched to a gene: 10. Germline lookup yields CDR1 SGHTS and CDR2 YDEGEE. The CDR3 DNA follows: TGTGCCAGCCCCGGGGGGGACAGCCTTAATGAAAAACTGTTTTTT. Translation: CASPGGDSLNEKLFF.

The J gene is TRBJ1-2, the V gene TRBV4-1, with TRBD1 as a possible D gene (5 bases). Germline values: CDR1 MGHRA, CDR2 YSYEKL. V was pared by 1 base and J by 7 bases, with 10 bases between. The CDR3 length is 13 residues. The CDR3 DNA sequence: TGCGCCAGCAGCCAAGGTAGGGGCGGTGGCTACACCTTC. This gives the protein CASSQGRGGGYTF.

The chain has TRBV10-3 and TRBJ2-1; the match to TRBD1 covers 8 bases. This CDR3 comprises 16 residues. Per the germline V gene, CDR1 is ENHRY and CDR2 is SYGVKD. V lost 4 bases to trimming and J lost 5 bases; unmatched junction nucleotides: 10. The CDR3 sequence is CAISVRGTGTHNEQFF. The CDR3 region has the DNA TGTGCCATCAGTGTAAGGGGGACAGGTACCCACAATGAGCAGTTCTTC.

This sequence joins TRBV10-2 and TRBJ2-3; D is undetermined. The CDR3 runs to 12 residues. The V end lost 4 bases, the J end lost 6 bases, and 8 bases lay between the germline ends. From germline, CDR1 is WSHSY and CDR2 SAAADI. CDR3: CASSGLGDTQYF. The DNA for the CDR3 is TGCGCCAGCAGTGGGCTGGGCGATACGCAGTATTTT.

A single count supports this clone. This chain connects TRBV6-5 to TRBJ1-1; D is unresolved. The ends were cut back, 7 bases at V and 2 bases at J, with 17 bases in the middle. CDR1 is MNHEY, CDR2 SVGAGI, per germline. This CDR3 spans 15 amino acids. CDR3 sequence: CASNSRSVGNTEAFF. In DNA form, the CDR3 reads TGTGCCAGCAATTCGCGGTCCGTAGGAAACACTGAAGCTTTCTTT.

Remarks on this clone: Other DNA sequences in the sample encode the same CDR3. The chain carries TRBV2 and TRBJ1-2, with TRBD1 matching 8 bases. V shed 6 bases and J 5 bases; nucleotides not matched to a gene: 5. The CDR3 sequence is 13 residues long. Germline loops: CDR1 SNHLY, CDR2 FYNNEI. The CDR3 region has the DNA TGTGCCAGCAGCCCGGACAGGGAGTATGGCTACACCTTC. This gives the protein CASSPDREYGYTF.